Following are 13 T cell receptor beta chains from one sample sequenced in a study of T-cell reconstitution after alpha-beta-depleted transplantation in children. Unique molecular identifiers were incorporated during preparation of the TCRbeta library. MiXCR was run by TCRdb on the PCR reads, yielding one entry per CDR3 protein. The table includes about 500,000 distinct CDR3 sequences, over 25% detected once. This specimen consisted of PBMCs from the stem cell graft donor, obtained from the stem cell graft. Receptors originate from a human donor who donated a stem cell graft to a child with aplastic anemia.

Written as DNA, the CDR3 is TGCAGTGCTAGAGGGGCATCTAGCGGGACGCAGGAGCAGTACTTC. It codes for CSARGASSGTQEQYF. The J gene is TRBJ2-7, the V gene TRBV20-1, with 9 nucleotides matching TRBD2. Germline V gene lookup returns CDR1 DFQATT and CDR2 SNEGSKA (reference sequence). The V gene end was trimmed by 1 base and the J gene end by 7 bases; junction bases not matched to a gene: 11. This CDR3 has 15 amino acids.

The chain recombines TRBV30 with TRBJ1-6, with 7 bases fitting TRBD1. The length of the CDR3 is 14 residues. CDR1 and CDR2 (germline): GTSNPN, SVGIG (reference sequence). V shed 2 bases, J shed 9 bases, and the junction held 7 bases outside the gene matches. CDR3 sequence (DNA): TGTGCCTGGAGTAGCACAGGGGCGGGTTCACCCCTCCACTTT. Translation gives CAWSSTGAGSPLHF.

The chain links TRBV7-2 to TRBJ2-1; maybe TRBD2 (5 bases). This CDR3 is built from 16 residues. Germline V gives CDR1 SGHTA, CDR2 FQGNSA. The V end lost 5 bases, the J end lost 7 bases, and 21 bases lay between the germline ends. The CDR3 loop is CASSATNAFSANEQFF. CDR3 nucleotide sequence: TGTGCCAGCAGCGCCACCAATGCCTTTAGCGCTAATGAGCAGTTCTTC.

This clonotype occurred a few times. The chain couples TRBV12-3 or TRBV12-4 to TRBJ2-5, with 9 bases lining up with TRBD2. The junction had 9 bases not matched to a gene; V was cut back by 5 bases and J by 2 bases. CDR3 length: 16 amino acids. As DNA, the CDR3 is TGTGCCAGCAGTGGTTCCTTGACTAGCGGACAAGAGACCCAGTACTTC. Translating it yields CASSGSLTSGQETQYF.

This chain uses TRBV20-1 with TRBJ1-1; maybe TRBD1 (6 bases). V was trimmed by 0 bases and J by 4 bases, leaving 18 bases between them. Germline CDR1 reads DFQATT; CDR2 reads SNEGSKA (reference sequence). The CDR3 is 16 residues long. Written as DNA, the CDR3 is TGCAGTGCTAGAGATCGAGGCAGGGGTCAATCCACTGAAGCTTTCTTT. This encodes CSARDRGRGQSTEAFF.

This clonotype was recorded a few times. The chain joins TRBV20-1 to TRBJ2-2; weak D call: TRBD2 (5 bases). V lost 4 bases and J lost 4, with 7 bases in between. Germline CDR1 is DFQATT and CDR2 is SNEGSKA (reference sequence). This CDR3 region has 12 residues. CDR3: CSATSSTGELFF. The CDR3 DNA sequence: TGCAGTGCTACTAGCTCCACCGGGGAGCTGTTTTTT.

The chain carries TRBV14 and TRBJ2-7; D not resolved. This CDR3 region has 16 residues. Germline V lookup: CDR1 SGHDN, CDR2 FVKESK. The V gene lost 4 bases and the J gene lost 3 bases, with 19 bases spanning the gap. CDR3 coding DNA: TGTGCCAGCAGCCGCATCGCCCGAACTTTTTTCTACGAGCAGTACGTC. Encoded protein: CASSRIARTFFYEQYV.

The chain joins TRBV5-4 to TRBJ1-2, with D possibly TRBD1 on 5 matching bases. The CDR3 sequence is 15 residues long. The V gene's germline CDR1 is SGHNT and CDR2 YYREEE (reference sequence). V was trimmed by 0 bases and J by 6 bases, leaving 15 bases between them. CDR3 amino acids: CASSLDYGGEDGYTF. The DNA of the CDR3 is TGTGCCAGCAGCTTGGATTACGGGGGGGAAGATGGCTACACCTTC.

V is TRBV11-3 and J is TRBJ2-5; D is possibly TRBD1 (5 bases). V dropped 4 bases and J dropped 1 base, with 13 bases sitting between them. Germline CDR1 and CDR2: SGHNT and YENEEA. The CDR3 is 15 amino acids. The CDR3: CASSYGRVPQETQYF. As DNA, the CDR3 is TGTGCCAGCAGCTACGGCAGGGTTCCCCAAGAGACCCAGTACTTC. Variable domain in full (rest from reference TRBV11-3 and TRBJ2-5): EAGVVQSPRYKIIEKKQPVAFWCNPISGHNTLYWYLQNLGQGPELLIRYENEEAVDDSQLPKDRFSAERLKGVDSTLKIQPAELGDSAVYLCASSYGRVPQETQYFGPGTRLLVL.

This clonotype was recorded a few times. The J gene is TRBJ2-1, the V gene TRBV13; possibly TRBD2 for D (5 bases). This CDR3 comprises 17 residues. Trimming took off 4 bases at V and 0 bases at J, with 16 bases between the two ends. In germline, CDR1 is PRHDT, CDR2 FYEKMQ (reference sequence). The CDR3 is CASSSPRAGHSYNEQFF. CDR3 nucleotide sequence: TGTGCCAGCAGCTCCCCCCGGGCGGGTCACTCCTACAATGAGCAGTTCTTC.

This clonotype was seen a few times. The rearrangement joins TRBV6-5 to TRBJ2-7, with D possibly TRBD2 on 6 matching bases. V was shortened by 2 bases and J by 5 bases, with 13 bases between the two germline ends. The CDR3 is made up of 14 amino acids. In germline, CDR1 is MNHEY, CDR2 SVGAGI. CDR3 nucleotide sequence: TGTGCCAGCAGTTACGGGATCGGGGGTAACGAGCAGTACTTC. It specifies CASSYGIGGNEQYF.

V gene TRBV12-3 or TRBV12-4 combines with J gene TRBJ2-5; a weak D match, TRBD1 (5 bases). The CDR3 sequence is 13 residues long. The germline V and J ends were trimmed by 8 bases and 5 bases, with 15 bases remaining between them. CDR3 in DNA: TGTGCCAGCCACCCCCAGGGCGCGGAGACCCAGTACTTC. Protein product: CASHPQGAETQYF.

The chain carries TRBV10-3 and TRBJ2-7; 7 bases fit TRBD1. The CDR3 runs 14 residues. Germline CDR1 is ENHRY and CDR2 is SYGVKD. V shed 10 bases and J 2 bases; nucleotides not matched to a gene: 11. Here the CDR3 reads CATSVRTGTYEQYF. CDR3 in DNA: TGTGCCACATCAGTGAGGACAGGTACCTACGAGCAGTACTTC.